These 14 T cell receptor beta chains originate from one sample sequenced in a study of blood T cell repertoires in COVID-19. Sequencing was performed with immunoSEQ multiplex PCR; in TCRdb, only in-frame clones are kept and a portion is missing. The sample shows some 250,000 clones, about nine tenths of them seen only once. The sample was peripheral blood. These receptors were collected from a man between 60 and 75 years old with acute or convalescent COVID-19.

J is TRBJ2-3 and V is TRBV11-3; tentative D call: TRBD2 (6 bases). Germline assignment: CDR1 SGHNT and CDR2 YENEEA. CDR3 length: 13 amino acids. The V end lost 5 bases, the J end lost 2 bases, and 8 bases lay between the germline ends. The CDR3 nucleotides are TGTGCCAGCAGCGGGGACTTCACAGATACGCAGTATTTT. Translation: CASSGDFTDTQYF.

This chain uses TRBV11-3 with TRBJ2-7; tentatively, D is TRBD1 (7 bases). Germline CDR1 and CDR2: SGHNT and YENEEA. The CDR3 totals 16 residues. V lost 5 bases, J lost 3 bases, and 20 bases lay in between. The CDR3 spells CASSPLGRGEIYEQYF. The CDR3 nucleotides are TGTGCCAGCAGCCCTCTAGGCAGGGGGGAAATCTACGAGCAGTACTTC.

This chain connects TRBV12-3 or TRBV12-4 to TRBJ1-2; D uncertain. Between the trimmed V and J ends, which lost 6 bases and 3 bases, there was a span of 11 bases. CDR3 length: 13 amino acids. CDR3 DNA: TGTGCCAGCAGCCCCCTTCGGTACTATGGCTACACCTTC. It yields the protein CASSPLRYYGYTF.

Regarding this clone: Other DNA sequences in this sample translate to the same CDR3. V and J are TRBV19 and TRBJ1-5; 9 nucleotides agree with TRBD1. Germline V gene data show CDR1 as LNHDA and CDR2 as SQIVND (reference sequence). This CDR3 spans 15 amino acids. Unmatched junction bases numbered 3, after V lost 5 bases and J lost 1 base. The CDR3 region has the DNA TGTGCCAGTAGTTTCGGACAGGGGAGCAATCAGCCCCAGCATTTT. Its protein is CASSFGQGSNQPQHF. The full variable domain, completed using reference TRBV19 and TRBJ1-5, is DGGITQSPKYLFRKEGQNVTLSCEQNLNHDAMYWYRQDPGQGLRLIYYSQIVNDFQKGDIAEGYSVSREKKESFPLTVTSAQKNPTAFYLCASSFGQGSNQPQHFGDGTRLSIL.

The chain employs TRBV10-3 and TRBJ1-6; 10 bases are a match to TRBD1. This CDR3 is built from 15 residues. After removal of 6 bases from V and 10 bases from J, the junction contained 9 bases not matched to a gene. Germline lookup yields CDR1 ENHRY and CDR2 SYGVKD. CDR3 region: CAISPSGTGDSPLHF. For the CDR3, the DNA is TGTGCCATCAGCCCAAGCGGGACAGGGGACTCACCCCTCCACTTT.

This clone was counted once. This rearrangement joins TRBV19 to TRBJ2-7; 14 bases fit TRBD2. Per the germline V gene, CDR1 is LNHDA and CDR2 is SQIVND (reference sequence). This CDR3 contains 18 residues. The ends lost 6 bases at V and 2 bases at J; junction bases unmatched: 12. The CDR3 DNA follows: TGTGCCAGTAGCCAGGGACTAGCGGGAGCCATGAAGACCTACGAGCAGTACTTC. Amino acids: CASSQGLAGAMKTYEQYF.

Worth noting for this clone: One junction end does not reproduce the germline sequence, and a read error may be involved. J is TRBJ2-7 and V is TRBV11-2; 9 bases align to TRBD2. This CDR3 has 15 amino acids. Germline CDR1 reads SGHAT; CDR2 reads FQNNGV. In DNA form, the CDR3 reads TGTGCCAGCAGATTAGGTAGCGGGAGATACTACGAGCAGTACTTC. As protein: CASRLGSGRYYEQYF.

The rearrangement joins TRBV7-2 to TRBJ1-1; 8 nucleotides agree with TRBD1. The CDR3 runs 15 residues. The ends lost 4 bases at V and 6 bases at J; junction bases unmatched: 10. The germline CDR1 and CDR2 sequences are SGHTA and FQGNSA. CDR3 sequence (DNA): TGTGCCAGCAGCTCGGTGGACAGGGTAGCCGCTGAAGCTTTCTTT. Encoded protein: CASSSVDRVAAEAFF.

This clone appeared a single time. The chain links TRBV7-3 to TRBJ2-7; a weak D match, TRBD2 (6 bases). V lost 1 base, J lost 2 bases, and 12 bases lay in between. CDR3 size: 15 residues. Germline values: CDR1 SGHTA, CDR2 FQGTGA. The CDR3 DNA is TGTGCCAGCAGCTTAAACTCCGGGACTGCCTACGAGCAGTACTTC. It specifies CASSLNSGTAYEQYF.

This clone was counted only a few times. The V gene is TRBV6-5, the J gene TRBJ2-7; 7 bases align to TRBD1. There are 15 residues in the CDR3. V was pared by 7 bases and J by 0 bases, with 9 bases of the junction left unmatched. Germline V CDR1 and CDR2: MNHEY, SVGAGI. The CDR3 bases are TGTGCCAGCACTGTATCGACAGGGCACTCCTACGAGCAGTACTTC. Translating gives CASTVSTGHSYEQYF.

The rearrangement links TRBV27 to TRBJ2-2; TRBD2 matches 8 bases. Losses at the gene ends were 7 bases for V and 7 bases for J; bases not matched to a gene: 2. The CDR3 runs to 12 residues. The V gene's germline CDR1 is MNHEY and CDR2 SMNVEV (reference sequence). The CDR3 loop reads CASIAGNGELFF. The CDR3 coding sequence is TGTGCCAGCATAGCGGGAAACGGGGAGCTGTTTTTT.

The count of this clone is one. The chain is built from TRBV19 and TRBJ2-2, with 9 nucleotides matching TRBD1. The CDR3 sequence is 15 residues long. J lost 7 bases, V lost 5 bases, and 8 bases had no gene match. The germline V gene encodes CDR1 LNHDA and CDR2 SQIVND (reference sequence). Here the CDR3 DNA reads TGTGCCAGTAGTGTACAGGGGGCGTTTCGCGGGGAGCTGTTTTTT. Translated, it gives CASSVQGAFRGELFF.

This clone has just a few counts. V gene TRBV5-8 combines with J gene TRBJ2-7; D is undetermined. The germline V gene has CDR1 SGHTS and CDR2 YDEGEE. The CDR3 covers 10 residues. The V and J ends lost 2 bases and 6 bases respectively, with 3 bases between them. The CDR3 nucleotides are TGTGCCAGCAGCTTTAGCGAGCAGTACTTC. Translating gives CASSFSEQYF.

The chain recombines TRBV6-2 or TRBV6-3 with TRBJ1-5; D might be TRBD1 (6 bases). This CDR3 spans 17 amino acids. Germline-derived CDR1 and CDR2 are MNHEY and SVGEGT. V lost 0 bases and J 2 bases, leaving 14 bases between the germline ends. The CDR3 reads CASSYSGGHGGNQPQHF. The CDR3 DNA is TGTGCCAGCAGTTACTCGGGGGGGCACGGAGGCAATCAGCCCCAGCATTTT.